The clone carrying this T cell receptor (beta chain) was seen only once. Its antigen is still unknown. CDR3 length: 15 amino acids. The V end lost 1 base, the J end lost 4 bases, and 13 bases lay between the germline ends. Germline V lookup: CDR1 KGHSH, CDR2 LQKENI. The PCR made use of 60 Vbeta and 13 Jbeta primers. The protocol was immunoSEQ multiplex PCR, while the TCRdb copy is restricted to in-frame clones and leaves out a portion. The table lists about 190,000 clones, 70% to 90% of them singletons. The sample is drawn from a study of cytomegalovirus exposure and HLA in healthy donors. Background on the study: An early release of data contained around 80 million unique TCRs, which came from HLA-typed donors. The study, taken as a whole, reports: A later analysis reported that several of the most significant clusters appeared to be linked to common viral pathogens, among them Epstein-Barr virus. Some TCR beta chains (around 160 of them) were listed as cytomegalovirus-associated.

The TCR originated in a woman aged 18 to 35 in good health and CMV-seronegative. This chain joins TRBV18 and TRBJ2-5; D possibly corresponds to TRBD2 (6 bases). The sequenced material came from PBMCs. The CDR3 region has the DNA TGTGCCAGCTCACCACAGAGACTAGAAAGAGAGACCCAGTACTTC. Residues: CASSPQRLERETQYF.